Listed here is a single TCR beta chain. The source of the sample is a study of T cell repertoires in cytomegalovirus infection. Study as a whole: Public TCR beta signatures marked donors with CMV infection and the matching HLA.

The germline V gene encodes CDR1 ENHRY and CDR2 SYGVKD. This CDR3 contains 14 residues. V lost 5 bases and J 7 bases, leaving 18 bases between the germline ends. TCRdb redid the calling of the reads with MiXCR, one entry per CDR3 protein. The sample includes around 530,000 distinct CDR3 sequences, 26% of them seen just once. The V and J genes are TRBV10-3 and TRBJ2-7; no clear D. The receptor comes from a human donor in good health (CMV status not recorded). Some clones in this sample may be carry-over from other donors' samples. The sequenced sample consisted of PBMCs. The CDR3 nucleotides read TGTGCCATCAGTTTGTCCAACCCCCCCCTAGAGCAGTACTTC. It is translated as CAISLSNPPLEQYF.